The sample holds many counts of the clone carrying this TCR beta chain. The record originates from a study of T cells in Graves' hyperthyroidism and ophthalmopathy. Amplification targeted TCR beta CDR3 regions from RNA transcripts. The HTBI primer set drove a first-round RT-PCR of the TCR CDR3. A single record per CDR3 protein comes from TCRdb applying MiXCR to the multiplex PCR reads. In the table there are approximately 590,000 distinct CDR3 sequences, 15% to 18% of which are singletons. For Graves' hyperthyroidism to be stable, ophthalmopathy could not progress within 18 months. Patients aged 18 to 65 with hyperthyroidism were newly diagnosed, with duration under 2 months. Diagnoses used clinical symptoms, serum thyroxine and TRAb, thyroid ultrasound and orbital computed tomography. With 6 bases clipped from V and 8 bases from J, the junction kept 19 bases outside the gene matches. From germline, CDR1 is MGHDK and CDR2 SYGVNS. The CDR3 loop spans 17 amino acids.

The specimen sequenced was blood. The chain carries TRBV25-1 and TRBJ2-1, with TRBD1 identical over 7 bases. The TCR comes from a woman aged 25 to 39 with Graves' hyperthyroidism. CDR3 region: CASRGSLGDRARDEQFF. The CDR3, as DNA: TGTGCCAGCAGAGGATCATTGGGAGACAGGGCTCGGGATGAGCAGTTCTTC. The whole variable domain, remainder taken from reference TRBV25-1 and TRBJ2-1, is EADIYQTPRYLVIGTGKKITLECSQTMGHDKMYWYQQDPGMELHLIHYSYGVNSTEKGDLSSESTVSRIRTEHFPLTLESARPSHTSQYLCASRGSLGDRARDEQFFGPGTRLTVL.